This section outlines one TCR beta chain sequence together with its context. The junction does not match germline at one end; this may be a read error. These data come from a study of early stage breast cancer tumors. Using immunoSEQ multiplex PCR, the repertoire was profiled, and TCRdb retains in-frame clones only, with some absent. The sample shows approximately 52,000 clones, around 83% of them seen only once. Germline V lookup: CDR1 MNHEY, CDR2 SVGAGI. The CDR3 runs 16 residues. Sequences were obtained from blood. This chain uses TRBV6-5 with TRBJ1-1, with 9 nucleotides matching TRBD1. The sequence was collected from a person in their fifties or sixties with breast cancer. CDR3 nucleotides: TGTGCCAGCAATTACAGGGGGCCCCTAGGGAACACTGAAGCTTTCTTT. Encoded protein: CASNYRGPLGNTEAFF.